This entry features one T cell receptor beta chain sequence. Measured with immunoSEQ multiplex PCR; TCRdb has only the in-frame clones, and not every one. The sample lists approximately 97,000 clones; roughly 81% were seen once. These data are taken from a study of blood T cell repertoires in COVID-19. Study at large: From the United States, Italy and Spain came samples of acute and convalescent COVID-19.

The CDR3 has 16 residues. Germline assignment: CDR1 LGHDT and CDR2 YNNKEL (reference sequence). V lost 4 bases to trimming and J lost 1 base; unmatched junction nucleotides: 5. The sequence was obtained from a man aged 35-49 years with active or convalescent COVID-19. The specimen sequenced was peripheral blood. The V call is TRBV3-1 (or the pseudogene TRBV3-2), the J call TRBJ2-5; 11 bases are shared with TRBD2. CDR3 nucleotides: TGTGCCAGCAGCCGGCGACTAGCGGGACTCCAAGAGACCCAGTACTTC. Protein sequence: CASSRRLAGLQETQYF.